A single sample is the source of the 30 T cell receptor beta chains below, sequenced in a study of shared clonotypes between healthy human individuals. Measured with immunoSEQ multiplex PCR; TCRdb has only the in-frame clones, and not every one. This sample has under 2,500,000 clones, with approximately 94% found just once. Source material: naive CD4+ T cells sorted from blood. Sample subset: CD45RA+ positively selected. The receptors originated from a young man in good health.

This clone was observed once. CDR3 loop: CASSFSGSNSPLHF. The CDR3 nucleotides read TGTGCCAGCAGTTTTTCGGGGAGCAATTCACCCCTCCACTTT. The chain is built from TRBV28 and TRBJ1-6; no clear D. CDR1 and CDR2 (germline): MDHEN, SYDVKM. V gave up 3 bases and J gave up 7 bases, with 10 bases separating them. This CDR3 comprises 14 residues.

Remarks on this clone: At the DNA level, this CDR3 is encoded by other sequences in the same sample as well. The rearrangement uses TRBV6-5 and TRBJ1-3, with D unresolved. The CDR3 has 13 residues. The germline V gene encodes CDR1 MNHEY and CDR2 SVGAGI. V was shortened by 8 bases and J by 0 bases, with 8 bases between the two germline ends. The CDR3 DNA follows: TGTGCCAGCCGACGTGGCTCTGGAAACACCATATATTTT. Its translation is CASRRGSGNTIYF.

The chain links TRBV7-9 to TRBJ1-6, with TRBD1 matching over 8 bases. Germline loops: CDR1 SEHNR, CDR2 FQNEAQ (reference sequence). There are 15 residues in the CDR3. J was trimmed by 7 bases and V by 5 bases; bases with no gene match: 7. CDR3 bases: TGTGCCAGCAGCCTCGGGGGACAGGAGAATTCACCCCTCCACTTT. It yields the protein CASSLGGQENSPLHF.

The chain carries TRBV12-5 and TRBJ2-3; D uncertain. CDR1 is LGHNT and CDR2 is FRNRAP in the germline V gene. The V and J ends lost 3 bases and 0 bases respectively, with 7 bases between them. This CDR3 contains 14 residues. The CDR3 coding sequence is TGTGCTAGTGGTTTAGGAGCTAGCACAGATACGCAGTATTTT. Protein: CASGLGASTDTQYF.

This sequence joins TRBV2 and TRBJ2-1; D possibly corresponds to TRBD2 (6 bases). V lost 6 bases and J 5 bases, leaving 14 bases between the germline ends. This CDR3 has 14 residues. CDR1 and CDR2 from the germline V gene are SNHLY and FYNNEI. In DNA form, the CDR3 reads TGTGCCAGCAGCGTCCGGGGGTCGAACAATGAGCAGTTCTTC. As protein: CASSVRGSNNEQFF.

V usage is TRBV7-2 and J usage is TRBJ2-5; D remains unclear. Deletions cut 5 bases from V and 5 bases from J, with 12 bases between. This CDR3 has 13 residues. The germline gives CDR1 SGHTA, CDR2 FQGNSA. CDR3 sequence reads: CASSPLRIETQYF. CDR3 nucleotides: TGTGCCAGCAGCCCCCTGCGGATCGAGACCCAGTACTTC.

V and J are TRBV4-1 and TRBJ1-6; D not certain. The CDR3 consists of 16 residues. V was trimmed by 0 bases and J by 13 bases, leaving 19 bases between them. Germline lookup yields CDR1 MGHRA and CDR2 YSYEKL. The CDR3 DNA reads TGCGCCAGCAGCCAAGAACCCCGGGCTGTCTTATCTCCCCTCCACTTT. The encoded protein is CASSQEPRAVLSPLHF.

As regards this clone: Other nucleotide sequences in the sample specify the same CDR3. CDR3 nucleotides: TGCGCCAGCAGCTTGGGGACAAGCACCGGGGAGCTGTTTTTT. It specifies CASSLGTSTGELFF. The V gene is TRBV5-1, the J gene TRBJ2-2, with TRBD1 as a possible D gene (5 bases). The CDR3 spans 14 residues. V dropped 0 bases and J dropped 4 bases, with 7 bases sitting between them. CDR1 is SGHRS and CDR2 is YFSETQ in the germline V gene. Looking up the rest from reference TRBV5-1 and TRBJ2-2 gives the full variable domain: KAGVTQTPRYLIKTRGQQVTLSCSPISGHRSVSWYQQTPGQGLQFLFEYFSETQRNKGNFPGRFSGRQFSNSRSEMNVSTLELGDSALYLCASSLGTSTGELFFGEGSRLTVL.

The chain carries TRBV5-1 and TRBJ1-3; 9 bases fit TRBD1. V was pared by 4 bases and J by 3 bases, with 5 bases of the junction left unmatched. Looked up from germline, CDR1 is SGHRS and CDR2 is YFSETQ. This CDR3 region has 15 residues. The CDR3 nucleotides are TGCGCCAGCAGCGTAGGGACAGGGAGTGGAAACACCATATATTTT. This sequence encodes CASSVGTGSGNTIYF.

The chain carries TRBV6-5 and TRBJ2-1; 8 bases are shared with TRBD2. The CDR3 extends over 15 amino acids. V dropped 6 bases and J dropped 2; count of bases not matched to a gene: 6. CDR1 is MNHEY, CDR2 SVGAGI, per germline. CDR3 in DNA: TGTGCCAGCAGGAAAGCGGGGGAGCCCTACAATGAGCAGTTCTTC. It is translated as CASRKAGEPYNEQFF.

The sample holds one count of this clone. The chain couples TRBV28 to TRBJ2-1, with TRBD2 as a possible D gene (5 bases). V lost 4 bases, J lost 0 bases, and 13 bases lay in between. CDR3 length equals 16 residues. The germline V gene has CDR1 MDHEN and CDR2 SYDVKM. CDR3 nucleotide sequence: TGTGCCAGCAGTTATTCTAGCTTCAGCTCCTACAATGAGCAGTTCTTC. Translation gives CASSYSSFSSYNEQFF.

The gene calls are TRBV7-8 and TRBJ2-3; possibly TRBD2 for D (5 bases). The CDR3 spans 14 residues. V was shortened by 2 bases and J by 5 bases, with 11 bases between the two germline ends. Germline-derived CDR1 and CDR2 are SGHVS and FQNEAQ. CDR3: CASSLLLGRDTQYF. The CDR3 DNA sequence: TGTGCCAGCAGCTTATTGCTGGGGAGAGATACGCAGTATTTT.

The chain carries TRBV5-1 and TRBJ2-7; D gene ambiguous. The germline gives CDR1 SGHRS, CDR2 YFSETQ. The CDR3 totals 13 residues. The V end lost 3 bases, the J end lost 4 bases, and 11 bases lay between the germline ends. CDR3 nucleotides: TGCGCCAGCAGCTCATACTCGGGTTACGAGCAGTACTTC. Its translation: CASSSYSGYEQYF.

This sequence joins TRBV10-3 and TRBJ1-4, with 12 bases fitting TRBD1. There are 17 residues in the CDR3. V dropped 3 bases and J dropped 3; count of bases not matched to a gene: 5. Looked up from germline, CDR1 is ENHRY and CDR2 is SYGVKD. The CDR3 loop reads CAISDPGQGAANEKLFF. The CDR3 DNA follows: TGTGCCATCAGTGATCCGGGACAGGGGGCGGCTAATGAAAAACTGTTTTTT.

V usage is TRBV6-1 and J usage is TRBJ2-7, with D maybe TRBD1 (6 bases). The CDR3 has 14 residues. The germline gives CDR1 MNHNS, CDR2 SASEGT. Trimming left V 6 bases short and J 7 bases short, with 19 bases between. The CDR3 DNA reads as TGTGCCAGCAGAACGGACAGTCAAGCCGGGGAGCAGTACTTC. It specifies CASRTDSQAGEQYF.

CDR3 sequence reads: CASNDRGNTGELFF. The CDR3 DNA sequence: TGTGCCAGTAATGACAGGGGGAATACCGGGGAGCTGTTTTTT. The J gene is TRBJ2-2, the V gene TRBV19, with 9 bases lining up with TRBD1. This CDR3 region has 14 residues. Germline assignment: CDR1 LNHDA and CDR2 SQIVND (reference sequence). The V gene end was trimmed by 7 bases and the J gene end by 5 bases; junction bases not matched to a gene: 5.

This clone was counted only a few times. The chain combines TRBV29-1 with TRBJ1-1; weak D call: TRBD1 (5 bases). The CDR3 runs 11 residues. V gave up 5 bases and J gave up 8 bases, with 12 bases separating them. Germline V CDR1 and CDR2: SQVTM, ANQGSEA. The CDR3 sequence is CSVWRGPEAFF. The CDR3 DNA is TGCAGCGTTTGGCGGGGACCAGAAGCTTTCTTT.

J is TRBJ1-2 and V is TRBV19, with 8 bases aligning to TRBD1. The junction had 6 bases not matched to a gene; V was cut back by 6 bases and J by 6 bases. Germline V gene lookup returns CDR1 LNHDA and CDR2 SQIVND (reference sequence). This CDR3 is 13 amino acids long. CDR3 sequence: CASSPDRVDGYTF. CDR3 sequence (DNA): TGTGCCAGTAGCCCGGACAGGGTTGATGGCTACACCTTC.

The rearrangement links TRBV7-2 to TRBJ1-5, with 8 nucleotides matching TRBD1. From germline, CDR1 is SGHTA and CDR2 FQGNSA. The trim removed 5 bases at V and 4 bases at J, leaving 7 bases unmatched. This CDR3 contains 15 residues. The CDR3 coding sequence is TGTGCCAGCAGCACCGGGACAGGACTTAATCAGCCCCAGCATTTT. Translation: CASSTGTGLNQPQHF.

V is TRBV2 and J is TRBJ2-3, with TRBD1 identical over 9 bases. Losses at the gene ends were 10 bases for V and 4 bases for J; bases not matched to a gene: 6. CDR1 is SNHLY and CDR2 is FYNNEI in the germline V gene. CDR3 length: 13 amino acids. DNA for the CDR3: TGTGCCACCGGACAGGGGTGGTCAGATACGCAGTATTTT. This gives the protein CATGQGWSDTQYF.

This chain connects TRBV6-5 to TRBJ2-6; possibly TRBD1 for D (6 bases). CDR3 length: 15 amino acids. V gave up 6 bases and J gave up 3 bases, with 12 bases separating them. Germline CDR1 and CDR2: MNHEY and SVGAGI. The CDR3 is CASRKQGNGANVLTF. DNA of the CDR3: TGTGCCAGCAGAAAACAGGGAAATGGGGCCAACGTCCTGACTTTC.

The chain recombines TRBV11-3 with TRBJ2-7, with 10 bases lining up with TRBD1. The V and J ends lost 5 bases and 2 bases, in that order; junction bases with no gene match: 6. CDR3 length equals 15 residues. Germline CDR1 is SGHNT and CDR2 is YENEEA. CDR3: CASSPGTGEPYEQYF. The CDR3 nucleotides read TGTGCCAGCAGCCCGGGGACAGGGGAACCCTACGAGCAGTACTTC.

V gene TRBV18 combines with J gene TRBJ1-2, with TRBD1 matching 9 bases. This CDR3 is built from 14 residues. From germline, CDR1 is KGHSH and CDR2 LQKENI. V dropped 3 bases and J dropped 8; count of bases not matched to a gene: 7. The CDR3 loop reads CASSPRTGEDGYTF. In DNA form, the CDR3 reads TGTGCCAGCTCACCCCGGACAGGGGAGGACGGCTACACCTTC.

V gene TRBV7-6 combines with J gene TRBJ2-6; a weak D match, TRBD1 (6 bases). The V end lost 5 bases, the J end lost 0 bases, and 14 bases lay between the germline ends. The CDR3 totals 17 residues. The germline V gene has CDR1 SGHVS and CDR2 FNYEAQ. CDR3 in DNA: TGTGCCAGCAGCCCGACAGGAGCCTCCTCTGGGGCCAACGTCCTGACTTTC. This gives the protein CASSPTGASSGANVLTF.

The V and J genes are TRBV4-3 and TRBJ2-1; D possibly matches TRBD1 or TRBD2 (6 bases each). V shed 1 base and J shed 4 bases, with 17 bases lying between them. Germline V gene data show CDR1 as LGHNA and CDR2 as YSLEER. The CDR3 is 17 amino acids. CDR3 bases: TGCGCCAGCAGCCAAGGCCAAGGAGGGGGACTTTACAATGAGCAGTTCTTC. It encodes CASSQGQGGGLYNEQFF.

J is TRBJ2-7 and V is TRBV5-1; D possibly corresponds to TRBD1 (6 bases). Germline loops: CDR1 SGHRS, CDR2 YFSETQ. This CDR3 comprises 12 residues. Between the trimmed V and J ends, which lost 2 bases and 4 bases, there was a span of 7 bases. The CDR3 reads CASSFDRYEQYF. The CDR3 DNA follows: TGCGCCAGCAGCTTTGACAGGTACGAGCAGTACTTC.

DNA for the CDR3: TGTGCCAGCAAGAAGCGACTCTCCTACGAGCAGTACTTC. Amino acid sequence: CASKKRLSYEQYF. This rearrangement joins TRBV2 to TRBJ2-7; no clear D. This CDR3 spans 13 amino acids. The germline V and J ends were trimmed by 7 bases and 0 bases, with 10 bases remaining between them. Per the germline V gene, CDR1 is SNHLY and CDR2 is FYNNEI.

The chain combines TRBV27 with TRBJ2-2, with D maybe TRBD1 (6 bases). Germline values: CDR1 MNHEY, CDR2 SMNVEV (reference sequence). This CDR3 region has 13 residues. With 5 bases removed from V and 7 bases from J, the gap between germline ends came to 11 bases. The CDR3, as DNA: TGTGCCAGCAGTGCCAGACAGGTCGGGGAGCTGTTTTTT. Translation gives CASSARQVGELFF.

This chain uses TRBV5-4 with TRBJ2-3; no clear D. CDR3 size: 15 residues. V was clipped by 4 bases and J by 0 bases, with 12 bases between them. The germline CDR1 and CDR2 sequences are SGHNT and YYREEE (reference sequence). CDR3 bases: TGTGCCAGCAGCCCGGTAGGGCGGAGCACAGATACGCAGTATTTT. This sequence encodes CASSPVGRSTDTQYF.

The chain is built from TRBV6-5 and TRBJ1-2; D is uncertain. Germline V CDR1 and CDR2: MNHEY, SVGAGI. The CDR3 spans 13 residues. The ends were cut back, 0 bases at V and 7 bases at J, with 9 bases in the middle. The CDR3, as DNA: TGTGCCAGCAGTTACTCATCCGGGATTGGCTACACCTTC. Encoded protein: CASSYSSGIGYTF.